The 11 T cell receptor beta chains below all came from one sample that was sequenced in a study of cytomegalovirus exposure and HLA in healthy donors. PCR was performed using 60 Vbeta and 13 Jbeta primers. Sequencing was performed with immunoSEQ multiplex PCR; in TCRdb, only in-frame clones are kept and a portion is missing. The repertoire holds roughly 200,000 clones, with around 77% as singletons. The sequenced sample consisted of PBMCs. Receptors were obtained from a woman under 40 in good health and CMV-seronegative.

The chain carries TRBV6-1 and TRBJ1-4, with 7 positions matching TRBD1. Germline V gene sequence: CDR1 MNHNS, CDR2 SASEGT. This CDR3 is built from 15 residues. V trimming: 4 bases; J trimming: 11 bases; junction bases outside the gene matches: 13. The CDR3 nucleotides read TGTGCCAGCAGTGTTGGGGGACAGACATTGAGTAAACTGTTTTTT. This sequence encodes CASSVGGQTLSKLFF.

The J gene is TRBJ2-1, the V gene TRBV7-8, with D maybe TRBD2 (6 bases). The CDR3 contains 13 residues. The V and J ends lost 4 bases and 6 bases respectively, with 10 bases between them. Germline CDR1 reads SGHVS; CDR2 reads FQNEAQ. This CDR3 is CASSSRLGNEQFF. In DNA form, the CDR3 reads TGTGCCAGCAGCTCTCGACTAGGCAATGAGCAGTTCTTC.

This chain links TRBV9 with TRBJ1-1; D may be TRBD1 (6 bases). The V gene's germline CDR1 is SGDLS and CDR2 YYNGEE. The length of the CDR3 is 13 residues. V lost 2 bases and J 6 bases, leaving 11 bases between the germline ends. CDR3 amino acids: CASSVSGAAEAFF. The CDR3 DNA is TGTGCCAGCAGCGTTTCAGGGGCTGCTGAAGCTTTCTTT. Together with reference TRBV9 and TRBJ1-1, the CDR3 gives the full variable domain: DSGVTQTPKHLITATGQRVTLRCSPRSGDLSVYWYQQSLDQGLQFLIQYYNGEERAKGNILERFSAQQFPDLHSELNLSSLELGDSALYFCASSVSGAAEAFFGQGTRLTVV.

Here the CDR3 reads CASSYGAYRSSEQYF. The CDR3 region has the DNA TGTGCCAGCAGTTACGGGGCCTACCGGAGCTCCGAGCAGTACTTC. The chain employs TRBV6-5 and TRBJ2-7; a possible D gene is TRBD1 (5 bases). This CDR3 region has 15 residues. Germline-derived CDR1 and CDR2 are MNHEY and SVGAGI. Trimming removed 2 bases at V and 6 bases at J, with 17 bases between.

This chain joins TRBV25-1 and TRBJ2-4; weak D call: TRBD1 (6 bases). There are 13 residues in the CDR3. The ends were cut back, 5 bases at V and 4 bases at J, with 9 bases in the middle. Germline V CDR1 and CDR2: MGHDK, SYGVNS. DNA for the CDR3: TGTGCCAGCAGTCTACAGGGAAAAAACATTCAGTACTTC. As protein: CASSLQGKNIQYF.

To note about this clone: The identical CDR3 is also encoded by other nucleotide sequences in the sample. CDR3 region: CASSYGQGTEAFF. As DNA, the CDR3 is TGTGCCAGCAGTTACGGTCAGGGCACTGAAGCTTTCTTT. This chain connects TRBV6-5 to TRBJ1-1, with D possibly being TRBD1 (5 bases). V was cut by 2 bases and J by 4 bases, with 8 bases left in between. This CDR3 has 13 amino acids. Germline assignment: CDR1 MNHEY and CDR2 SVGAGI.

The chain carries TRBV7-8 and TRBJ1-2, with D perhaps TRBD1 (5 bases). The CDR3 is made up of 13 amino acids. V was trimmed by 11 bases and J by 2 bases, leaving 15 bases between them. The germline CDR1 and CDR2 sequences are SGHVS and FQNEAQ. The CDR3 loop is CAWGQGPNYGYTF. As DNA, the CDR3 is TGTGCCTGGGGCCAGGGCCCCAACTATGGCTACACCTTC. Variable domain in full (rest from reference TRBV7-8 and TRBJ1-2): GAGVSQSPRYKVAKRGQDVALRCDPISGHVSLFWYQQALGQGPEFLTYFQNEAQLDKSGLPSDRFFAERPEGSVSTLKIQRTQQEDSAVYLCAWGQGPNYGYTFGSGTRLTVV.

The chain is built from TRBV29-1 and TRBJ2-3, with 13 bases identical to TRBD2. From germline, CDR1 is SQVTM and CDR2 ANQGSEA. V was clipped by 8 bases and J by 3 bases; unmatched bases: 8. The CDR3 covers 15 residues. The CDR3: CSFGPGLAGTDTQYF. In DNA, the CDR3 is TGCAGCTTTGGTCCGGGACTAGCGGGGACAGATACGCAGTATTTT.

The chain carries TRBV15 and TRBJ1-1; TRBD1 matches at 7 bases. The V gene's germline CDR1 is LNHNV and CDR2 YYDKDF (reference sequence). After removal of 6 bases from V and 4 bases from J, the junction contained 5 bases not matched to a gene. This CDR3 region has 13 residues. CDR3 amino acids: CATRTGRGTEAFF. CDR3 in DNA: TGTGCCACCAGGACAGGGCGAGGCACTGAAGCTTTCTTT. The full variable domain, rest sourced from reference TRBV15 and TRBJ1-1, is DAMVIQNPRYQVTQFGKPVTLSCSQTLNHNVMYWYQQKSSQAPKLLFHYYDKDFNNEADTPDNFQSRRPNTSFCFLDIRSPGLGDTAMYLCATRTGRGTEAFFGQGTRLTVV.

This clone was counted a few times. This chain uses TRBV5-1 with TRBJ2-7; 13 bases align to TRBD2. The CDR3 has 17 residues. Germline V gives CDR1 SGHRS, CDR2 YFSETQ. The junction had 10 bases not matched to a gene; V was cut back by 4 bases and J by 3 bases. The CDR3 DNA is TGCGCCAGCAGCCTACTAACAGGGACTAGCGGGGACTACGAGCAGTACTTC. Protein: CASSLLTGTSGDYEQYF.

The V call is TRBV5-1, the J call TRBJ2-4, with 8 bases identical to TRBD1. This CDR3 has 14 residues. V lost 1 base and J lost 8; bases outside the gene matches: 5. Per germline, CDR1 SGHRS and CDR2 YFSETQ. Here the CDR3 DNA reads TGCGCCAGCAGCTTGTCAGGGGGCGGGGACATTCAGTACTTC. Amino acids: CASSLSGGGDIQYF.